The present TCR beta chain was sequenced within a study of T cell clones after liver transplantation. This CDR3 comprises 11 residues. Per the germline V gene, CDR1 is SNHLY and CDR2 is FYNNEI. The germline V and J ends were trimmed by 2 bases and 11 bases, with 7 bases remaining between them. Clones were read by immunoSEQ multiplex PCR, and TCRdb kept only the in-frame ones, dropping some. The sample lists 49,000 or so clones; 70% to 75% were seen once. Thawed unstimulated PBMCs were FACS-sorted by CD3, CD4 and CD8 into two populations. The sequence was obtained from a human patient who received a liver transplant. Some T cells may originate from the graft donor. Sequenced here: CD4+ T cells from blood, sampled approximately 54 months after liver transplant. The chain recombines TRBV2 with TRBJ1-5; D unclear. CDR3 coding DNA: TGTGCCAGCAGTGAAACGCGTTCCCAGCATTTT. Amino acid sequence: CASSETRSQHF.